This TCR beta chain was identified during a study of blood T cell repertoires in COVID-19 (dated by TCRdb to between 2020 and 2021). Broadly, across the study: Samples covering the acute and convalescent phases of COVID-19 were provided by collaborators in the United States, Italy and Spain. The material from the prospective study consisted of cDNA or gDNA derived from T cells, B-cell-depleted T cells, or PBMCs. The dataset comprised deeply sampled blood TCRbeta repertoires from subjects exposed to, actively infected with, or recovered from COVID-19. The repertoires were made available in a free public database intended to serve as a resource for research on the immune response to SARS-CoV-2. The samples were drawn from two sources: the first 160 participants of the ongoing ImmuneRACE study, and 1,200 or so subjects contributed by 6 global collaborators. The sample metadata nearly always contained a de-identified subject ID, COVID-19 status, age in years and sex. Where HLA class I and class II types were available, the types were taken from metadata supplied by the sample provider, not from assay-based typing. What the study reported, not specific to this receptor: How much clinical and demographic metadata was included differed by source and by participant, and the metadata was provided uncurated.

A remark on this clone: Its recognized antigen is unknown. Base-call qualities are not available, and no considerably larger clone is one nucleotide away.

TCRbeta CDR3 regions were amplified from genomic DNA using the immunoSEQ Assay, a bias-controlled multiplex PCR. Regarding the original processing steps: The number of nucleated cells in each sample was estimated from the amplification of reference gene primers within the assay. To quantify the absolute abundance of each unique TCRbeta CDR3 rearrangement, sequence reads were collapsed and filtered. For each sample, productive Simpson clonality was calculated as the square root of Simpson's diversity index over productive rearrangements. TCRdb's version of the immuneACCESS table is confined to in-frame rearrangements and falls short of the full clone set. An unresolved V gene accounts for under half of the shortfall where checked; the remainder is of unknown origin. The V and J calls and clone size were taken over from that table, and D and trimming were inferred from the DNA. This sample holds a few hundred thousand clones; about four fifths were observed only once. Jointly, the top ten make up approximately 5% of the sample.

The junction carries 13 bases between V and J, which are trimmed by 7 bases and 10 bases respectively. The CDR3 spans 11 residues, from the cysteine through the phenylalanine. CDR3 DNA only is kept here, 33 bases in frame from base 1. In the prospective study, participants were about 18 to 90 years old, resided in about two dozen geographic areas of the United States, and were enrolled through a virtual design. In the prospective study, participants were assigned to cohorts based on the clinical history participants reported in a screening survey and a study questionnaire. Exposed participants had been in contact with someone with a PCR-confirmed or clinician-diagnosed COVID-19 case within 2 weeks of study entry. In the prospective study, mobile phlebotomists collected whole blood, serum and a nasopharyngeal or oropharyngeal swab from each participant. Participants in the prospective study had the option to provide additional blood draws and questionnaires over a roughly two-month period. Prospective study blood samples were shipped either frozen or at room temperature before DNA extraction.

This TCR was sampled from a middle-aged man who had been exposed to COVID-19. Material for sequencing was PBMCs or T cells enriched from blood (not recorded which). Rearrangement joined TRBV12-3 or TRBV12-4 to TRBJ1-1, with no reliable assignment of the D segment. Read as DNA, the sequence is TGTGCCAGCACCATTTCCAGACTAGCTTTCTTT. Its amino acids are CASTISRLAFF.